The entry below gives a single TCR beta chain sequence along with its context. Its antigen remains unknown. The sample is drawn from a study of cytomegalovirus exposure and HLA in healthy donors. Study-level findings and limits: With further analysis later on, most CMV-associated TCR beta chains appeared HLA-restricted.

Germline V CDR1 and CDR2: SGHDT, YYEEEE. V dropped 0 bases and J dropped 0 bases, with 7 bases sitting between them. This CDR3 has 15 amino acids. 60 Vbeta and 13 Jbeta primers were used in PCR. Sequencing used immunoSEQ multiplex PCR; TCRdb keeps in-frame clones, though not all of them. The sample lists around 150,000 clones, 70% to 80% occurring once. The rearrangement joins TRBV5-6 to TRBJ1-3; the D is unclear. The TCR sequence derives from a man between 18 and 35 years old in good health and CMV-seropositive. The specimen was PBMCs. Here the CDR3 DNA reads TGTGCCAGCAGCTTGGTTCCCCGCTCTGGAAACACCATATATTTT. Its translation: CASSLVPRSGNTIYF.